This T cell receptor beta chain was identified in a study of human T cells and chemical hapten exposure. Whole-study context: Diphenylcyclopropenone was administered weekly to the scalp of patients throughout the roughly 22-week study. Regarding the study as a whole: Compared to controls, expanded TCRs made significantly more large clusters of similar CDR3s.

Details on this clonotype: Its antigen is as yet unknown.

This CDR3 has 17 amino acids. Germline V gene data show CDR1 as SNHLY and CDR2 as FYNNEI. V dropped 4 bases and J dropped 2; count of bases not matched to a gene: 10. TCRdb re-analysed the RACE reads in MiXCR, keeping a single row per CDR3 protein. Among under 130,000 distinct CDR3 sequences, about 11% were seen once, and the ten largest hold around 3.5%. Documented time point: patch test 1, 2 weeks after DPC sensitization. Treatment specified: therapeutic diphenylcyclopropenone sensitization with weekly scalp DPC. The donor pool consisted of alopecia patients aged 18 to 70 years, considered suitable for DPC.

This specimen consisted of whole blood, obtained in connection with sensitization to the hapten diphenylcyclopropenone (DPC). This TCR derives from a woman in her thirties or forties with alopecia areata. Some clones in this sample may be carry-over from other donors' samples. The chain carries TRBV2 and TRBJ2-2; TRBD2 matches 7 bases. CDR3: CASSAVVIAGNTGELFF. CDR3 sequence (DNA): TGTGCCAGCAGTGCCGTTGTGATAGCGGGTAACACCGGGGAGCTGTTTTTT.